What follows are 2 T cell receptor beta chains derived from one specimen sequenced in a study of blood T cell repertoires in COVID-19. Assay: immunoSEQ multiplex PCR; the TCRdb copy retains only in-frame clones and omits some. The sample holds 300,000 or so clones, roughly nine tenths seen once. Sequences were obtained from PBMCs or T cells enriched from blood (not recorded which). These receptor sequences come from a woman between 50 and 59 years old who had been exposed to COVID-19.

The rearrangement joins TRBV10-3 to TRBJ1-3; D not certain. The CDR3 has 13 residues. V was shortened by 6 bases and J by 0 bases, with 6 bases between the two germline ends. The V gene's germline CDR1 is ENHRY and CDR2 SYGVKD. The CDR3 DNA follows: TGTGCCATCAGCCAGGACTCTGGAAACACCATATATTTT. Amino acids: CAISQDSGNTIYF.

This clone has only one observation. The CDR3 region has the DNA TGCAGCGGAGAAGCGGGGGGGCCTGGCGGGGAGCTGTTTTTT. Protein sequence: CSGEAGGPGGELFF. J is TRBJ2-2 and V is TRBV29-1, with 10 bases matching TRBD2. The germline V gene encodes CDR1 SQVTM and CDR2 ANQGSEA. The CDR3 runs 14 residues. V was pared by 7 bases and J by 7 bases, with 9 bases of the junction left unmatched.